This T cell receptor beta chain comes out of a study of blood T cells in healthy people across ages. Study-level findings and limits: Older age went with lower TCR beta diversity per million T cells, in a roughly linear way. A strong correlation was found between TCR beta diversity and the percentage of naive T cells.

In regard to this clonotype: As yet, its antigen is unknown.

Using a J-beta primer mix together with a sample-barcoded 5' primer, a second PCR was run for 7 to 11 cycles. Via MiXCR, TCRdb re-called the 5' RACE reads, giving one row per CDR3 protein. This sample yields 380,000 or so distinct CDR3 sequences, of which approximately 52% are seen a single time; approximately 51% belongs to the top ten. CDR1 SNHLY and CDR2 FYNNEI come from the germline V gene. The CDR3 sequence is 14 residues long. The ends were cut back, 8 bases at V and 1 base at J, with 13 bases in the middle. Source material: blood. The TCR was taken from a man in his sixties in good health. The chain recombines TRBV2 with TRBJ2-3; tentatively, D is TRBD1 or TRBD2 (5 bases each). CDR3 sequence: CASGGLGGTDTQYF. In DNA form, the CDR3 reads TGTGCCAGCGGGGGTCTGGGGGGCACAGATACGCAGTATTTT.